The 5 T cell receptor beta chains in this list originate from one sample, sequenced in a study of blood T cell repertoires in COVID-19. Data came from immunoSEQ multiplex PCR; TCRdb stores just in-frame clones and leaves some out. Of roughly 250,000 clones listed, roughly four fifths are singletons. Sequencing was done on a sample of peripheral blood. These receptors originate from a woman in her fifties or sixties with acute or convalescent COVID-19.

J is TRBJ2-7 and V is TRBV10-3; 9 nucleotides agree with TRBD1. The CDR3 has 12 residues. Germline V gene lookup returns CDR1 ENHRY and CDR2 SYGVKD. V was clipped by 7 bases and J by 7 bases; unmatched bases: 5. CDR3 sequence reads: CAINGQGTEQYF. The CDR3 DNA follows: TGTGCCATCAACGGACAGGGGACGGAGCAGTACTTC.

This rearrangement joins TRBV4-2 to TRBJ1-2; TRBD1 matches 11 bases. Germline V lookup: CDR1 LGHNA, CDR2 YNFKEQ. V shed 4 bases and J 7 bases; nucleotides not matched to a gene: 5. This CDR3 is 14 amino acids long. Here the CDR3 reads CASSPGQGVFGYTF. DNA for the CDR3: TGTGCCAGCAGCCCGGGACAGGGGGTTTTTGGCTACACCTTC.

The chain couples TRBV19 to TRBJ1-2; 9 bases fit TRBD1. CDR1 LNHDA and CDR2 SQIVND come from the germline V gene (reference sequence). The CDR3 is 14 residues long. V lost 6 bases, J lost 4 bases, and 6 bases stayed unmatched. The CDR3 DNA follows: TGTGCCAGTAGACTCACAGGGGGCGGCTATGGCTACACCTTC. Its translation is CASRLTGGGYGYTF. Together with reference TRBV19 and TRBJ1-2, the CDR3 gives the full variable domain: DGGITQSPKYLFRKEGQNVTLSCEQNLNHDAMYWYRQDPGQGLRLIYYSQIVNDFQKGDIAEGYSVSREKKESFPLTVTSAQKNPTAFYLCASRLTGGGYGYTFGSGTRLTVV.

This chain connects TRBV14 to TRBJ1-2; D gene ambiguous. V shed 0 bases and J shed 8 bases, with 16 bases lying between them. In germline, CDR1 is SGHDN, CDR2 FVKESK. The CDR3 consists of 15 residues. CDR3 sequence: CASSQDLAGTAGYTF. The CDR3 DNA follows: TGTGCCAGCAGCCAAGATCTAGCGGGAACGGCAGGCTACACCTTC.

The chain joins TRBV18 to TRBJ2-3, with D perhaps TRBD1 (5 bases). Germline CDR1 is KGHSH and CDR2 is LQKENI. V dropped 1 base and J dropped 4 bases, with 18 bases sitting between them. The CDR3 is made up of 17 amino acids. The chain's CDR3 is CASSPQPQGDDADTQYF. The CDR3 DNA follows: TGTGCCAGCTCACCACAGCCGCAGGGCGATGATGCAGATACGCAGTATTTT. The full variable domain, its missing parts supplied by reference TRBV18 and TRBJ2-3, is NAGVMQNPRHLVRRRGQEARLRCSPMKGHSHVYWYRQLPEEGLKFMVYLQKENIIDESGMPKERFSAEFPKEGPSILRIQQVVRGDSAAYFCASSPQPQGDDADTQYFGPGTRLTVL.